This is a list of T cell receptor beta chains from one sample in a study of T cell clonotyping in hematopoietic cell transplantation. Clones were read by immunoSEQ multiplex PCR, and TCRdb kept only the in-frame ones, dropping some. Among 9,500 to 14,000 clones listed, roughly nine tenths were seen once. Sequenced material: peripheral blood mononuclear cells, taken before stem cell transplant. These receptors came from a woman aged 40 to 50 with acute myeloid leukemia. Some clones in this sample may be carry-over from other donors' samples. CDR3s include the opening cysteine and the closing phenylalanine or tryptophan. The order of the fields is J gene, V gene, D gene, clone size, CDR3 protein, CDR3 DNA. D genes are given only for firm matches. The listing skips clone size in some rows; elsewhere it reads once, few, many or a size class.

TRBJ2-6 TRBV23-1 - - CASSPGYPPIGANVLTF TGCGCCAGCAGTCCAGGCTACCCCCCTATTGGGGCCAACGTCCTGACTTTC
TRBJ2-7 TRBV6-1 TRBD2 - CASSEGLRLAGGPDEQYF TGTGCCAGCAGTGAGGGGCTCCGACTAGCGGGAGGGCCGGACGAGCAGTACTTC
TRBJ1-1 TRBV20-1 - - CSAWYRGAFF TGCAGTGCTTGGTACCGGGGAGCTTTCTTT
TRBJ2-5 TRBV7-8 - - CASSLFSLSSQETQYF TGTGCCAGCAGCCTATTCTCGCTTTCGTCTCAAGAGACCCAGTACTTC
TRBJ2-5 TRBV5-4 - - CASSEQETQYF TGTGCCAGCAGCGAACAAGAGACCCAGTACTTC
TRBJ1-2 TRBV29-1 TRBD1 - CSVGLGGTAANYGYTF TGCAGCGTTGGTTTGGGTGGGACAGCAGCTAACTATGGCTACACCTTC
TRBJ2-7 TRBV5-8 TRBD1 - CASSQNGFGTGGDEQYF TGTGCCAGCAGCCAGAACGGGTTTGGGACAGGGGGCGACGAGCAGTACTTC
TRBJ2-7 TRBV4-1 - - CASSQDLSAPYEQYF TGCGCCAGCAGCCAAGACCTCAGCGCCCCCTACGAGCAGTACTTC
TRBJ1-1 TRBV19 - once CASTGGRGGDTEAFF TGTGCCAGCACCGGGGGTAGAGGGGGGGACACTGAAGCTTTCTTT
TRBJ2-5 TRBV7-2 TRBD2 - CASSLSSGRAFEETQYF TGTGCCAGCAGCCTTTCTAGCGGGAGGGCCTTCGAAGAGACCCAGTACTTC
TRBJ1-1 TRBV19 - - CASSIDIWTEAFF TGTGCCAGTAGTATCGACATCTGGACTGAAGCTTTCTTT